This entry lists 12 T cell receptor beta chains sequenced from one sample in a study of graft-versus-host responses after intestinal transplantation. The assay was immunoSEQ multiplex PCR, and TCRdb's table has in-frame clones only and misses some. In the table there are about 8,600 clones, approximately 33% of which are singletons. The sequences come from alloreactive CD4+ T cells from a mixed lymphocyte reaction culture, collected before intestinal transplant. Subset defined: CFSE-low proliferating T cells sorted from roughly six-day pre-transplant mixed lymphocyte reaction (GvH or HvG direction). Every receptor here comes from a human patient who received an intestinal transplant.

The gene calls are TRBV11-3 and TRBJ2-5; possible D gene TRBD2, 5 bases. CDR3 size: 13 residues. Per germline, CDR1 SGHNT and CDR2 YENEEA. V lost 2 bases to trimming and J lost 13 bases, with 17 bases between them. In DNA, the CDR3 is TGTGCCAGCAGCTTAACCGGGATTGGACCACGGTACTTC. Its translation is CASSLTGIGPRYF.

This chain's CDR3 is CASSLAVKEGRGGYTF. In nucleotides, the CDR3 is TGTGCCAGCAGCTTGGCCGTTAAGGAGGGGCGAGGGGGCTACACCTTC. This chain uses TRBV5-8 with TRBJ1-2; TRBD1 is a possible D gene (5 bases). CDR3 length equals 16 residues. The V end lost 0 bases, the J end lost 8 bases, and 20 bases lay between the germline ends. Looked up from germline, CDR1 is SGHTS and CDR2 is YDEGEE.

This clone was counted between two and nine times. The CDR3 reads CASSRVAGERNIQYF. Written as DNA, the CDR3 is TGTGCCAGCAGCCGAGTAGCGGGAGAGCGGAACATTCAGTACTTC. The chain is built from TRBV4-2 and TRBJ2-4; 9 bases map to TRBD2. The CDR3 has 15 residues. The germline gives CDR1 LGHNA, CDR2 YNFKEQ. Trimming removed 4 bases from V and 7 bases from J; junction bases left unmatched: 8.

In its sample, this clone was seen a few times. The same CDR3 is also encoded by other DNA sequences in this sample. CDR3 loop: CASSYLRYEQYF. The CDR3 nucleotides read TGTGCCAGCAGTTATCTCCGCTACGAGCAGTACTTC. The V call is TRBV28, the J call TRBJ2-7, with unresolved D. Trimming removed 4 bases at V and 3 bases at J, with 7 bases between. The CDR3 sequence is 12 residues long. CDR1 MDHEN and CDR2 SYDVKM come from the germline V gene. Combining the CDR3 with reference TRBV28 and TRBJ2-7 gives the whole variable domain DVKVTQSSRYLVKRTGEKVFLECVQDMDHENMFWYRQDPGLGLRLIYFSYDVKMKEKGDIPEGYSVSREKKERFSLILESASTNQTSMYLCASSYLRYEQYFGPGTRLTVT.

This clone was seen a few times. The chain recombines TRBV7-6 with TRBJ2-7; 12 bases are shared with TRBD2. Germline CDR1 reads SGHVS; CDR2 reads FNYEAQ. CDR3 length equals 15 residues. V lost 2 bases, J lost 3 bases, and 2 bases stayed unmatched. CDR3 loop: CASSLLAGGIYEQYF. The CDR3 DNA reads TGTGCCAGCAGCTTACTAGCGGGGGGGATCTACGAGCAGTACTTC.

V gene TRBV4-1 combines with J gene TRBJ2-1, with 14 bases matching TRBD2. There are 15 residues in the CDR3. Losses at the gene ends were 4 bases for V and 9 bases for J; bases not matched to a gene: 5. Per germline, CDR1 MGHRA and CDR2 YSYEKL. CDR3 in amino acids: CASSRRTSGGLEQFF. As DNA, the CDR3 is TGCGCCAGCAGCCGCAGGACTAGCGGGGGGCTTGAGCAGTTCTTC.

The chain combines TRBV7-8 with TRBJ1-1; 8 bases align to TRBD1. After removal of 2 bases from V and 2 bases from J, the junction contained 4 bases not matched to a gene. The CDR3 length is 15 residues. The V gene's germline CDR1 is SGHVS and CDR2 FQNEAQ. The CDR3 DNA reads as TGTGCCAGCAGCTTACAGGGGGCATTAAACACTGAAGCTTTCTTT. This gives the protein CASSLQGALNTEAFF.

CDR3 bases: TGTGCCAGCTCACCAGGACAGAGCAATCAGCCCCAGCATTTT. This gives the protein CASSPGQSNQPQHF. The chain links TRBV18 to TRBJ1-5; TRBD1 might be the D (6 bases). CDR1 is KGHSH and CDR2 is LQKENI in the germline V gene. This CDR3 has 14 residues. Trimming removed 2 bases at V and 1 base at J, with 6 bases between. The entire variable domain, with the rest obtained from reference TRBV18 and TRBJ1-5, is as follows: NAGVMQNPRHLVRRRGQEARLRCSPMKGHSHVYWYRQLPEEGLKFMVYLQKENIIDESGMPKERFSAEFPKEGPSILRIQQVVRGDSAAYFCASSPGQSNQPQHFGDGTRLSIL.

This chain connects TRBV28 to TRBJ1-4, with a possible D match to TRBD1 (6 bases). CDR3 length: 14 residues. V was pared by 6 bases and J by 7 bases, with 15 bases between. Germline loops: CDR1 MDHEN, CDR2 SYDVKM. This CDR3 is CASSETGHSEKLFF. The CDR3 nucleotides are TGTGCCAGCAGCGAAACAGGGCACAGTGAAAAACTGTTTTTT.

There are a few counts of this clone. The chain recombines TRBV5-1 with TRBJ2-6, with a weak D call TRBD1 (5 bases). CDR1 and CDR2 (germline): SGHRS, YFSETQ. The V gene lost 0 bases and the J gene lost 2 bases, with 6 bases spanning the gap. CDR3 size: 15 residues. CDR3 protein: CASSLVGPGANVLTF. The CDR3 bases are TGCGCCAGCAGCTTGGTGGGGCCTGGGGCCAACGTCCTGACTTTC. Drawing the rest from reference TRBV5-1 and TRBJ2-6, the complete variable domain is KAGVTQTPRYLIKTRGQQVTLSCSPISGHRSVSWYQQTPGQGLQFLFEYFSETQRNKGNFPGRFSGRQFSNSRSEMNVSTLELGDSALYLCASSLVGPGANVLTFGAGSRLTVL.

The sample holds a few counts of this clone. This CDR3 reads CATSRDPGQRYGYTF. The DNA of the CDR3 is TGTGCCACCAGCAGAGATCCCGGACAGCGATATGGCTACACCTTC. The J gene is TRBJ1-2, the V gene TRBV15, with D perhaps matching TRBD1 (6 bases). The germline V and J ends were trimmed by 0 bases and 5 bases, with 13 bases remaining between them. This CDR3 spans 15 amino acids. The V gene's germline CDR1 is LNHNV and CDR2 YYDKDF (reference sequence).

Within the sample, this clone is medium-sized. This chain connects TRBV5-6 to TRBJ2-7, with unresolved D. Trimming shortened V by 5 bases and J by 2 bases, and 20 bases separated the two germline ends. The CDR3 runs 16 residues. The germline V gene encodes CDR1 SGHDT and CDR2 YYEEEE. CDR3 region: CASRSSGPKWTYEQYF. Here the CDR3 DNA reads TGTGCCAGCAGGTCCAGTGGGCCTAAATGGACCTACGAGCAGTACTTC.